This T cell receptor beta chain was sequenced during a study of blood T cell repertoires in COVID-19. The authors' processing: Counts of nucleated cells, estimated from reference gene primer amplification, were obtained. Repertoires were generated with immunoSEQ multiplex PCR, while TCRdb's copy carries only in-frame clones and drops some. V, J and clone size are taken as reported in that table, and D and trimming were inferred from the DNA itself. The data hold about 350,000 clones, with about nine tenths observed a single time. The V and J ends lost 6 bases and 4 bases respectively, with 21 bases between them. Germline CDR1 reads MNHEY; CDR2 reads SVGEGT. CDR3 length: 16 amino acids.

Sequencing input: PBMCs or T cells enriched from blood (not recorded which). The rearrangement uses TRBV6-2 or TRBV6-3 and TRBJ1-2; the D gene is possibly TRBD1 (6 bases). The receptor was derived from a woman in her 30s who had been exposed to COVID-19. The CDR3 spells CASSLGLPGHPYGYTF. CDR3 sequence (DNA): TGTGCCAGCAGCCTGGGACTACCGGGACATCCCTATGGCTACACCTTC.